This TCR beta chain was documented in a study of response to subunit inactivated influenza vaccine. TCRdb reprocessed the RT-PCR reads via MiXCR and lists one record per CDR3 protein. The sample lists 800,000 or so distinct CDR3 sequences; over 20% were seen once. The CDR3 has 15 amino acids. Germline CDR1 MNHNS, CDR2 SASEGT. Unmatched junction bases numbered 11, after V lost 6 bases and J lost 5 bases. Sequencing was performed on PBMCs from blood, taken about 5 days after vaccination. The receptor's source is a man aged 50-59 years who received an inactivated influenza vaccine. The rearrangement joins TRBV6-1 to TRBJ1-1, with 8 nucleotides matching TRBD1. CDR3: CASRQHQGAATEAFF. In nucleotides, the CDR3 is TGTGCCAGCAGACAACACCAGGGGGCTGCAACTGAAGCTTTCTTT.